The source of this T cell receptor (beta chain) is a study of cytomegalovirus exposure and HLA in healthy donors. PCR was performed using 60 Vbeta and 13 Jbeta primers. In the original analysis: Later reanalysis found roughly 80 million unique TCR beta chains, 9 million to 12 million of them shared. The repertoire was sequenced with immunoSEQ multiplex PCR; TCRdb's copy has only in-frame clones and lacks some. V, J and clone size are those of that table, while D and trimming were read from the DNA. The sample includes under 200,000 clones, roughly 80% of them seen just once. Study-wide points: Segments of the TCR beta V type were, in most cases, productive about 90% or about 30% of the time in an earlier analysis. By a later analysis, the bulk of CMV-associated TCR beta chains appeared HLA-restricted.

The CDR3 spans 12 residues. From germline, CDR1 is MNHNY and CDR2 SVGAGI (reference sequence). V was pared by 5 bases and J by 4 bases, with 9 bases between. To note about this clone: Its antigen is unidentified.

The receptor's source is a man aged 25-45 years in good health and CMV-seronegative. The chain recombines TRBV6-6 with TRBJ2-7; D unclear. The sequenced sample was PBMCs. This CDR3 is CASSPYEYEQYF. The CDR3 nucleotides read TGTGCCAGCAGTCCATATGAGTACGAGCAGTACTTC.